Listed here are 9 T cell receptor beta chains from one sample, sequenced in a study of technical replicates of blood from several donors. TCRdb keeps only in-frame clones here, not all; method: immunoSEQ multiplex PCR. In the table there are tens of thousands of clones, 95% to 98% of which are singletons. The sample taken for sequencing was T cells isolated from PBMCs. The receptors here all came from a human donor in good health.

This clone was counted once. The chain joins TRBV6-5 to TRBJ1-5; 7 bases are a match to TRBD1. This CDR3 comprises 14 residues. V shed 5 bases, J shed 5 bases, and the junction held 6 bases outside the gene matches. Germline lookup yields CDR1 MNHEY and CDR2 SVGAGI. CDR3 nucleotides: TGTGCCAGCAGTCGGACAGGTGGGGATCAGCCCCAGCATTTT. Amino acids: CASSRTGGDQPQHF.

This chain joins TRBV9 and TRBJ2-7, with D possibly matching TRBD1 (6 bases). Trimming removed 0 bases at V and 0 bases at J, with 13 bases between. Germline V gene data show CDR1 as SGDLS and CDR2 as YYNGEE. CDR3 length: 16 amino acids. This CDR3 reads CASSVARQAPSYEQYF. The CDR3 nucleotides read TGTGCCAGCAGCGTAGCTAGACAGGCGCCCTCCTACGAGCAGTACTTC.

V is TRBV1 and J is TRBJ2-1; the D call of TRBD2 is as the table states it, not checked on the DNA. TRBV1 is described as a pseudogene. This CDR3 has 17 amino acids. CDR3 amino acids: CTSSQEAGGPSLNEQFF. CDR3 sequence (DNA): TGCACCAGCAGCCAAGAGGCGGGAGGGCCCTCCCTTAATGAGCAGTTCTTC.

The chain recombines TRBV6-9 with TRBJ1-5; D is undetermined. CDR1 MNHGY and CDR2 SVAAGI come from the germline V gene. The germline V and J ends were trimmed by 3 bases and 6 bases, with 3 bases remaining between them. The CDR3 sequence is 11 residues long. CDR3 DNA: TGTGCCAGCAGTTACTCTCAGCCCCAGCATTTT. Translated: CASSYSQPQHF.

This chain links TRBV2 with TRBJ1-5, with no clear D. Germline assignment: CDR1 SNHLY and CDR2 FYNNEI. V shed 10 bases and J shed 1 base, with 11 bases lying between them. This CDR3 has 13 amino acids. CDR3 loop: CAISRLSNQPQHF. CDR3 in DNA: TGTGCCATCTCGCGTCTAAGCAATCAGCCCCAGCATTTT.

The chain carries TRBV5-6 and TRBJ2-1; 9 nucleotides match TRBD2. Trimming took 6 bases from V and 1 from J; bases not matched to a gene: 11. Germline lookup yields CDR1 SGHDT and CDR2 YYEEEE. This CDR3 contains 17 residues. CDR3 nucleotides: TGTGCCAGCAACATCGTTAGCGGGAGAGGTTCCTACAATGAGCAGTTCTTC. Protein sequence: CASNIVSGRGSYNEQFF.

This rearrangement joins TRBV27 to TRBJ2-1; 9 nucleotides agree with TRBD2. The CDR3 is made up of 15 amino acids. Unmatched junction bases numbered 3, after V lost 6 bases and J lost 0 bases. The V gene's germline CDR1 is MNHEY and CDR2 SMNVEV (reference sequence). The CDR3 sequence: CASRISGSSYNEQFF. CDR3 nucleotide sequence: TGTGCCAGCAGAATTAGCGGGAGCTCCTACAATGAGCAGTTCTTC.

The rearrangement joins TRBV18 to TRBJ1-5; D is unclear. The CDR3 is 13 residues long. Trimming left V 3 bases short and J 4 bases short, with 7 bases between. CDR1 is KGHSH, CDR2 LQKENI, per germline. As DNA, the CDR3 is TGTGCCAGCTCACCTCCAGGTAATCAGCCCCAGCATTTT. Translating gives CASSPPGNQPQHF.

The CDR3 DNA follows: TGTGCCAGCAGCACCCTGGACAGGGCCCTGAGCTACACCTTC. Amino acid sequence: CASSTLDRALSYTF. V gene TRBV7-8 combines with J gene TRBJ1-2, with 8 nucleotides matching TRBD1. The CDR3 spans 14 residues. CDR1 is SGHVS, CDR2 FQNEAQ, per germline. The V gene end was trimmed by 5 bases and the J gene end by 9 bases; junction bases not matched to a gene: 11.